This T cell receptor (beta chain) was captured by sequencing in a study of cytomegalovirus exposure and HLA in healthy donors (dated 2017 in TCRdb). In terms of the full investigation: In an earlier analysis of approximately 640 of the donors, around 290 Gb of sequence data and 117 million unique TCR beta sequences from about 190 million T cells were reported. Approximately 330 gigabases of sequencing data and around 85 million unique TCR sequences made up an early release that covered several hundred HLA-typed donors. Of the 300 to 450 genotyped donors, 75% to 85% were placed in the genetic ancestry cluster associated with self-reported Caucasian donors. The study was designed to test whether signatures of past pathogen exposure could be identified by cataloging public T cell receptors. The study used immunosequencing to profile the T cell repertoires of approximately 690 subjects and linked those repertoires to cytomegalovirus serostatus. Along with the approximately 600-subject first cohort, a separate validation cohort of around 120 different subjects was used. High-throughput TCR immunosequencing, statistical association of individual TCRs with disease status, and machine learning were combined to predict cytomegalovirus infection status. In a later analysis, previously published TCR beta repertoires from about 670 donors were re-analyzed and high-resolution HLA genotyping was added so that TCR occurrence patterns could be studied. In the later analysis, no new phenotypic data were used to find candidate immune exposures; instead, reliance was placed on TCR beta sequences and their occurrence across donors. An earlier analysis of several hundred of the donors used high-throughput TCR beta sequencing to judge whether each TCR beta V gene segment behaved as functional or pseudogenic. Donor age, sex, ethnicity and CMV serostatus were collected together with the repertoire data. A later genetic analysis took genome-wide SNP genotypes for 398 of the 666 donors and used that subset as a discovery cohort. Every discovery cohort repertoire had been produced on one sequencing platform. HLA typing covered class I and class II loci at four-digit resolution. Typing coverage varied by locus: 629-630 donors for A, B, C, DRB1 and DQB1; some 520 for DQA1; more than 600 for DPA1; roughly 450 for DPB1. A few DR-DQ haplotypes were handled as single units for association and clustering because linkage in the cohort was strong. On average, roughly 250,000 unique TCR beta nucleotide sequences were sequenced per donor among some 430 genotyped donors of the cohort, with roughly 18% of those sequences being non-productive.

V is trimmed back by 4 bases and J by 5 bases, and the junction contains 6 bases that no gene match accounts for. Taken from cysteine to phenylalanine, the CDR3 has 14 residues. The read is trimmed to its CDR3 DNA, 42 bases read in frame from base 1. The germline V gene (reference sequence) sets CDR1 to LNHNV and CDR2 to YYDKDF. The cohort consisted of approximately 690 healthy bone marrow donors. At the time of sampling, all cohort members were nominally healthy, though unrecorded immune exposures were likely present. The donor was CMV seronegative and belonged to the group of under 400 seronegative cohort members. A peripheral blood sample was provided by each donor, and peripheral blood mononuclear cells were used for TCR beta sequencing. The Qiagen DNeasy Blood Extraction Kit was used to extract genomic DNA from the blood cell samples. Results the study describes overall, beyond this receptor: When HLA alleles, especially DR and DQ, strongly co-occurred, attributing TCR associations to individual alleles was difficult. This cohort had only TCR beta chains sequenced, and the lack of alpha or paired-chain data limited which features could be detected. At a false discovery rate of 0.05, a later analysis linked 16,000 or so TCR beta sequences to specific HLA alleles. A total of roughly 160 TCR beta chains were listed by the study as associated with cytomegalovirus. In a later analysis, HLA-associated TCR beta chains were found to be more clonally expanded and to have lower generation probabilities than equally common non-associated chains. In an earlier analysis of about 600 of the donors, most TCR beta V segments appeared in productive rearrangements about 90% or about 30% of the time, broadly matching IMGT annotations. Most TCR sequences were observed very rarely across donors, whereas some public TCRs were present in many individuals. Sequencing depth was assumed to be roughly uniform across donors in the presence/absence analyses, though that assumption may not hold. CMV serostatus was the only immune exposure information available for the cohort. A later analysis found that TCR association rates varied across HLA loci, with DRB1 alleles showing the most associated TCRs and HLA-C alleles the fewest. The earlier analysis of about 600 of the donors excluded roughly 17 rarely observed V segments, including chromosome 9 orphons, because counts were too low. Cytomegalovirus status was reported to be diagnosed by the classifier with high specificity and sensitivity in both the original and validation cohorts. Linkage disequilibrium might explain the correlated functional status among segregating V segments, but an unknown experimental factor could not be ruled out. A later genetic analysis reported fewer N-insertions in productive TCRs among donors in an Asian-associated ancestry cluster than the roughly 700-donor mean. It was suggested by the authors that the approach could potentially be generalized to other disease states and immunological phenotypes. Most CMV-associated TCR beta chains appeared to be HLA-restricted in a later analysis, and the HLA associations seemed to be driven largely by CMV exposure. An association between a missense DCLRE1C variant and V-gene and J-gene trimming of TCR beta chains was found in a later genetic analysis and replicated in an independent cohort. Because HLA typing was unavailable for some donors at each locus, only the typed subset was used in association tests. Some IMGT-functional V segments, including TRBV6-2 and TRBV6-3, could not be distinguished by the 87-base-pair reads and were therefore excluded. Several of the top co-occurrence clusters appeared to be linked to parvovirus B19, influenza, CMV and Epstein-Barr virus, according to a later analysis. In vitro tests confirmed that a few of the cytomegalovirus-associated TCR beta chains recognize cytomegalovirus antigens. A further reported finding was that TCR beta sequences accurately predicted the HLA-A and HLA-B alleles for most subjects in the first cohort. A group of highly shared sequence variants was considered likely to be a technical artifact of the sequencing pipeline.

As for this clone: This receptor's antigen is unknown. No clone much larger than this one lies a single base away; base qualities are absent.

The library was prepared using the immunoSEQ multiplex PCR assay. For the multiplex PCR, a mixture combining 60 forward primers for TCR Vbeta segments and 13 reverse primers for TCR Jbeta segments was used. A multiplex PCR assay on genomic DNA amplified the CDR3 region of rearranged TCR beta genes. On the Illumina HiSeq System, the amplified TCR beta libraries were sequenced as 87-base-pair reads. Turning to the authors' computational methods: A later analysis tallied tens of millions of unique TCR beta chains across the 666 repertoires, and around 10 million of those chains were shared by two or more donors. To remove PCR and sequencing errors, raw reads were error-corrected and collapsed into unique sequences using a nearest-neighbor algorithm that merged closely related sequences. CDR3 sequences were aligned to IMGT reference sequences to assign V, D and J gene segments. For a sequence to be retained, at least a six-nucleotide match to both a V gene segment and a J gene segment was required. Rearrangements were called productive when the CDR3 lacked stop codons and stayed in frame with V and J; all others were non-productive. Following IMGT convention, CDR3 was defined as the stretch from the second conserved V-encoded cysteine up to the conserved J-encoded phenylalanine. In an earlier analysis of just under 600 of the donors, sequences lacking an unambiguous match to a single V gene segment were excluded. In an earlier analysis of a few hundred of the donors, V segments were called functional above 56.7% productive rearrangements and were called segregating when the between-donor standard deviation exceeded 5%. To diagnose cytomegalovirus status from the catalog of TCR beta chain sequences, a statistical classification framework was built. In a later analysis, V and J genes were assigned by comparing TCR nucleotide sequences against IMGT/GENE-DB human TR gene sequences. Using the TCRdist pipeline, a later analysis assigned CDR3 sequences along with most-parsimonious VDJ recombination scenarios. In a later analysis, each TCR beta chain was defined by its CDR3 amino acid sequence together with its V-gene family, and reads without a unique V-gene family were excluded. As a way to deal with suspected cross-contamination and a sequencing artifact, a later analysis dropped 450 to 700 nucleotide sequences that were highly shared and had low generation probability. A later analysis calculated a clonal expansion index for each public chain from normalized within-repertoire ranks of inferred template counts. Generation probabilities in a later analysis came from a VDJ recombination model fitted to out-of-frame rearrangements, and those results were checked against IGoR. Hypergeometric tests were used in a later analysis to score TCR-TCR, TCR-HLA and TCR-CMV co-occurrence, with a repertoire-size bias correction applied to the TCR pairs. To estimate false discovery rates, a later analysis permuted the HLA or CMV assignments 20 times. In a later analysis, co-occurring TCRs were grouped with DBSCAN, and TCRdist sequence similarity was added when clustering was performed within HLA-allele-positive subsets. Repertoires with fewer than 30,000 or more than 120,000 public chains were left out of co-occurrence clustering, as were about five repertoires with anomalous nucleotide sharing. Here the immuneACCESS table is served through TCRdb, limited to in-frame sequences with V and J called. Missing clones are a known gap in these copies; in checked studies unresolved V genes cover under half, and the rest lacks a known reason. V and J calls and clone size come straight from that table; D and trimming were deduced from the DNA. The sample records under 200,000 clones, approximately 73% of which are singletons. Of the sample, less than 1.5% falls within the top ten clones.

Sample: PBMCs. This TCR came from a middle-aged man in good health and CMV-seronegative. The sequence is built from TRBV15 and TRBJ2-3; 7 central bases correspond to TRBD1. The DNA sequence is TGTGCCACCAGCACCCGGACAGGAGGAGATACGCAGTATTTT. It translates as CATSTRTGGDTQYF.